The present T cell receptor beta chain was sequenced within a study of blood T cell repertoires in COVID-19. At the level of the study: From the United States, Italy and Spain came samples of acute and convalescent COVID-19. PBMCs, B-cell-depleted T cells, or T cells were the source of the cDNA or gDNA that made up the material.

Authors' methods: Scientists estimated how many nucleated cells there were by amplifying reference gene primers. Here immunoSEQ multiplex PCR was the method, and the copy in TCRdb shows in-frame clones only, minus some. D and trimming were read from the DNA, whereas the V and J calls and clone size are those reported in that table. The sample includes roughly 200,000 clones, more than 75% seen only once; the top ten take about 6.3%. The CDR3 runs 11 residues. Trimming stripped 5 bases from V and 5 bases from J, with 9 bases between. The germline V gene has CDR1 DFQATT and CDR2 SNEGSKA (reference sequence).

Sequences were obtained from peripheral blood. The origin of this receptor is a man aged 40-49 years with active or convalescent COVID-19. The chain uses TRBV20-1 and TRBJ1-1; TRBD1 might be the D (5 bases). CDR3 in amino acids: CSAWGRTEAFF. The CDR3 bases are TGCAGTGCTTGGGGGAGGACTGAAGCTTTCTTT.